One and the same sample provided the 29 T cell receptor beta chains below, sequenced in a study of Ad26.COV2.S vaccination and SARS-CoV-2 variants. Treatment described: around 19 received Ad26.COV2.S at low or high dose, single or two shots; roughly 5 received placebo; per-sample allocation not given. All samples were drawn on day 63, counting from the first vaccine or placebo injection. Libraries were prepared by immunoSEQ multiplex PCR; TCRdb keeps only in-frame clonotypes and omits some of them. The sample records hundreds of thousands of clones, about 89% being singletons. The sequencing used peripheral blood, collected in a trial of Ad26.COV2.S vaccine versus placebo. The receptors stem from a person aged 18-65 years who received the Ad26.COV2.S COVID-19 vaccine or a placebo.

The chain links TRBV28 to TRBJ1-2, with 7 bases that match TRBD1. The V gene end was trimmed by 6 bases and the J gene end by 2 bases; junction bases not matched to a gene: 9. Germline V CDR1 and CDR2: MDHEN, SYDVKM. This CDR3 is built from 15 residues. CDR3 coding DNA: TGTGCCAGCAGCACTCTAAAGACAGGGAACTATGGCTACACCTTC. This sequence encodes CASSTLKTGNYGYTF.

With respect to this clone: The same CDR3 is also encoded by other DNA sequences in this sample. The chain is built from TRBV3-1 (or the pseudogene TRBV3-2) and TRBJ1-2; no clear D. Trimming removed 1 base at V and 2 bases at J, with 2 bases between. The CDR3 runs 12 residues. Looked up from germline, CDR1 is LGHDT and CDR2 is YNNKEL (reference sequence). The CDR3 DNA reads TGTGCCAGCAGCCAAGGCAACTATGGCTACACCTTC. Amino acids: CASSQGNYGYTF.

This clone is a singleton in its sample. This chain uses TRBV5-8 with TRBJ1-5; D unclear. Trimming took 0 bases from V and 1 from J, leaving 11 bases between them. The CDR3 sequence is 16 residues long. Germline V gene lookup returns CDR1 SGHTS and CDR2 YDEGEE. The CDR3: CASSLVSDASNQPQHF. CDR3 bases: TGTGCCAGCAGCTTGGTTTCCGACGCGAGCAATCAGCCCCAGCATTTT. Drawing the rest from reference TRBV5-8 and TRBJ1-5, the complete variable domain is EAGVTQSPTHLIKTRGQQATLRCSPISGHTSVYWYQQALGLGLQFLLWYDEGEERNRGNFPPRFSGRQFPNYSSELNVNALELEDSALYLCASSLVSDASNQPQHFGDGTRLSIL.

This clone was observed once. The chain has TRBV15 and TRBJ2-1; D perhaps matches TRBD2 (5 bases). Trimming cost V 3 bases and J 7 bases, with 13 bases left between them. The CDR3 is 14 amino acids. The germline V gene encodes CDR1 LNHNV and CDR2 YYDKDF (reference sequence). CDR3 loop: CATSRGQTGNEQFF. The CDR3 nucleotides are TGTGCCACCAGCAGGGGCCAAACGGGGAATGAGCAGTTCTTC.

A few counts support this clone. The chain joins TRBV21-1 to TRBJ1-2; no DNA check was done on the table's D call, TRBD1. TRBV21-1 is a pseudogene segment. CDR3 size: 14 residues. This chain's CDR3 is CASSKDGRVHGYTF. As DNA, the CDR3 is TGTGCCAGCAGCAAAGATGGCAGGGTCCATGGCTACACCTTC.

The chain is built from TRBV3-1 (or the pseudogene TRBV3-2) and TRBJ2-5; 8 bases line up with TRBD2. J gave up 4 bases and V 0 bases, and 7 bases lay outside the gene matches. The CDR3 spans 16 residues. Germline loops: CDR1 LGHDT, CDR2 YNNKEL (reference sequence). The CDR3, as DNA: TGTGCCAGCAGCCAAGATCTCGACAGCGGGGGAGAGACCCAGTACTTC. It encodes CASSQDLDSGGETQYF.

V usage is TRBV7-2 and J usage is TRBJ1-2, with 8 bases matching TRBD1. This CDR3 comprises 14 residues. With 4 bases clipped from V and 6 bases from J, the junction kept 7 bases outside the gene matches. Germline V gives CDR1 SGHTA, CDR2 FQGNSA. The DNA for the CDR3 is TGTGCCAGCAGCTCGACGGGACAGGATCATGGCTACACCTTC. Residues: CASSSTGQDHGYTF.

This CDR3 is CASSLSVTGGGGYTF. The CDR3 DNA is TGTGCCAGCAGTTTATCCGTGACAGGGGGGGGCGGCTACACCTTC. The rearrangement uses TRBV28 and TRBJ1-2, with 9 nucleotides matching TRBD1. The V segment lost 1 base and the J segment 8 bases; nucleotides outside the gene matches: 8. Germline lookup yields CDR1 MDHEN and CDR2 SYDVKM. The CDR3 consists of 15 residues.

The chain couples TRBV7-2 to TRBJ1-1, with 9 bases lining up with TRBD1. The ends lost 2 bases at V and 5 bases at J; junction bases unmatched: 6. This CDR3 is built from 15 residues. The germline gives CDR1 SGHTA, CDR2 FQGNSA. The CDR3 reads CASSLPGQGPTEAFF. The CDR3 coding sequence is TGTGCCAGCAGCTTACCGGGACAGGGCCCAACTGAAGCTTTCTTT.

The chain carries TRBV18 and TRBJ2-1; TRBD2 agrees at 11 bases. Per germline, CDR1 KGHSH and CDR2 LQKENI. This CDR3 has 16 residues. The trim removed 6 bases at V and 8 bases at J, leaving 12 bases unmatched. CDR3 in DNA: TGTGCCAGCTCTCTTGCGGGGACTAGCGGACACTATGAGCAGTTCTTC. Translating it yields CASSLAGTSGHYEQFF.

The J gene is TRBJ2-7, the V gene TRBV18; 7 nucleotides line up with TRBD2. The V segment lost 4 bases and the J segment 7 bases; nucleotides outside the gene matches: 4. Germline-derived CDR1 and CDR2 are KGHSH and LQKENI. The CDR3 length is 12 residues. The CDR3 nucleotides read TGTGCCAGCTCACTATCGGGAGGTGAGCAGTACTTC. This codes for CASSLSGGEQYF.

V usage is TRBV30 and J usage is TRBJ2-1; unclear D gene. Germline V CDR1 and CDR2: GTSNPN, SVGIG (reference sequence). The CDR3 consists of 13 residues. V was clipped by 0 bases and J by 6 bases, with 9 bases between them. The CDR3 protein is CAWSVPRTNEQFF. In nucleotides, the CDR3 is TGTGCCTGGAGTGTACCCAGAACCAATGAGCAGTTCTTC.

The gene calls are TRBV6-1 and TRBJ2-2; 8 positions match TRBD1. V lost 2 bases to trimming and J lost 9 bases; unmatched junction nucleotides: 2. CDR3 size: 13 residues. In germline, CDR1 is MNHNS, CDR2 SASEGT. The CDR3 coding sequence is TGTGCCAGCAGTGAAACAGGGGGGAGGGAGCTGTTTTTT. Encoded protein: CASSETGGRELFF.

The chain joins TRBV27 to TRBJ1-3, with D unresolved. Germline lookup yields CDR1 MNHEY and CDR2 SMNVEV (reference sequence). V lost 2 bases and J 8 bases, leaving 10 bases between the germline ends. This CDR3 contains 13 residues. CDR3 loop: CASSLNSRDTIYF. Here the CDR3 DNA reads TGTGCCAGCAGTTTAAATTCGAGGGACACCATATATTTT.

This sequence joins TRBV7-9 and TRBJ2-5; 7 bases align to TRBD1. The CDR3 sequence is 17 residues long. Per germline, CDR1 SEHNR and CDR2 FQNEAQ (reference sequence). V shed 0 bases and J 2 bases; nucleotides not matched to a gene: 9. CDR3 loop: CASSLAGDSGLQETQYF. DNA for the CDR3: TGTGCCAGCAGCTTAGCAGGGGACAGTGGTTTGCAAGAGACCCAGTACTTC.

This chain connects TRBV19 to TRBJ1-3; D remains ambiguous. The V end lost 3 bases, the J end lost 1 base, and 10 bases lay between the germline ends. Germline loops: CDR1 LNHDA, CDR2 SQIVND (reference sequence). This CDR3 region has 15 residues. The DNA of the CDR3 is TGTGCCAGTAGTATTTTGGGTTTATCTGGAAACACCATATATTTT. Amino acids: CASSILGLSGNTIYF.

The chain links TRBV13 to TRBJ2-7; D gene ambiguous. This CDR3 is 11 amino acids long. The V and J ends lost 1 base and 7 bases respectively, with 5 bases between them. The V gene's germline CDR1 is PRHDT and CDR2 FYEKMQ (reference sequence). CDR3 DNA: TGTGCCAGCAGCTTAGACGAAGAGCAGTACTTC. Protein: CASSLDEEQYF.

This clone was observed a single time. CDR3 coding DNA: TGCGCCAGCAGCTTGGACGGGACAAGATACAATGAGCAGTTCTTC. Translating it yields CASSLDGTRYNEQFF. The chain has TRBV5-1 and TRBJ2-1, with D tentatively TRBD1 (6 bases). Germline V gene data show CDR1 as SGHRS and CDR2 as YFSETQ. V gave up 0 bases and J gave up 4 bases, with 11 bases separating them. CDR3 length equals 15 residues.

The chain combines TRBV29-1 with TRBJ2-6; possible D gene TRBD2, 6 bases. V was shortened by 4 bases and J by 4 bases, with 14 bases between the two germline ends. This CDR3 has 15 residues. CDR1 SQVTM and CDR2 ANQGSEA come from the germline V gene. The CDR3 nucleotides read TGCAGCGTTGCCTCTGGGGGGAGCGGGGCCAACGTCCTGACTTTC. Its translation is CSVASGGSGANVLTF.

This clone was found a few times. V is TRBV7-9 and J is TRBJ1-2; D is undetermined. Trimming cost V 5 bases and J 3 bases, with 7 bases left between them. This CDR3 is 12 amino acids long. The germline gives CDR1 SEHNR, CDR2 FQNEAQ (reference sequence). CDR3 nucleotide sequence: TGTGCCAGCAGCCGAACCCACTATGGCTACACCTTC. Amino acids: CASSRTHYGYTF.

The V gene is TRBV19, the J gene TRBJ1-5; 8 nucleotides line up with TRBD1. Germline V gives CDR1 LNHDA, CDR2 SQIVND (reference sequence). The CDR3 loop spans 15 amino acids. Unmatched junction bases numbered 7, after V lost 9 bases and J lost 0 bases. The CDR3 DNA sequence: TGTGCCAGCAGGGGGCAGGGAATTAGCAATCAGCCCCAGCATTTT. Its translation is CASRGQGISNQPQHF.

This clone was counted a single time. V usage is TRBV7-2 and J usage is TRBJ1-2; D is uncertain. This CDR3 spans 14 amino acids. V was cut by 4 bases and J by 2 bases, with 11 bases left in between. Germline V CDR1 and CDR2: SGHTA, FQGNSA. DNA of the CDR3: TGTGCCAGCAGCTCCCCAACAGAAAACTATGGCTACACCTTC. This encodes CASSSPTENYGYTF.

The genes are TRBV27 and TRBJ2-1; maybe TRBD2 (6 bases). The germline V and J ends were trimmed by 4 bases and 8 bases, with 18 bases remaining between them. Germline CDR1 is MNHEY and CDR2 is SMNVEV (reference sequence). This CDR3 has 15 amino acids. The CDR3 sequence: CASSSPPEGKDEQFF. The DNA of the CDR3 is TGTGCCAGCAGTTCCCCCCCGGAGGGAAAGGATGAGCAGTTCTTC.

This clone turned up a few times. V usage is TRBV5-5 and J usage is TRBJ1-4, with D possibly being TRBD1 (6 bases). CDR1 SGHKS and CDR2 YYEKEE come from the germline V gene (reference sequence). This CDR3 is built from 17 residues. V lost 0 bases to trimming and J lost 8 bases, with 20 bases between them. The CDR3 region has the DNA TGTGCCAGCAGCTTGGGTCCGAGGGCGGGGGCAGGAGAAAAACTGTTTTTT. Translation: CASSLGPRAGAGEKLFF.

In its sample, this clone was seen once. The chain uses TRBV7-9 and TRBJ2-6; 7 bases align to TRBD1. The CDR3 contains 17 residues. Germline lookup yields CDR1 SEHNR and CDR2 FQNEAQ (reference sequence). With 4 bases clipped from V and 0 bases from J, the junction kept 6 bases outside the gene matches. The DNA of the CDR3 is TGTGCCAGCAGCTCTCCATGGGACAGCTCTGGGGCCAACGTCCTGACTTTC. It codes for CASSSPWDSSGANVLTF.

Points on this clone: Within the sample, other DNA sequences also encode this same CDR3. The chain employs TRBV18 and TRBJ1-5; D ambiguous. The CDR3 covers 14 residues. CDR1 is KGHSH, CDR2 LQKENI, per germline. The germline V and J ends were trimmed by 3 bases and 6 bases, with 12 bases remaining between them. CDR3 residues: CASSPTGGGQPQHF. CDR3 in DNA: TGTGCCAGCTCACCCACGGGAGGCGGTCAGCCCCAGCATTTT.

V usage is TRBV4-2 and J usage is TRBJ1-3, with D hard to call. The germline V gene has CDR1 LGHNA and CDR2 YNFKEQ. The CDR3 is 16 residues long. The V gene lost 0 bases and the J gene lost 6 bases, with 15 bases spanning the gap. This CDR3 reads CASSQDSYGDSNTIYF. In DNA form, the CDR3 reads TGTGCCAGCAGCCAAGACTCCTATGGGGATTCAAACACCATATATTTT.

The V and J genes are TRBV5-1 and TRBJ2-7, with 9 bases aligning to TRBD1. CDR3 length: 16 amino acids. Germline V gene data show CDR1 as SGHRS and CDR2 as YFSETQ. After removal of 1 base from V and 1 base from J, the junction contained 6 bases not matched to a gene. The CDR3 reads CASSLLTGGISYEQYF. CDR3 DNA: TGCGCCAGCAGCTTGCTGACAGGGGGAATTTCCTACGAGCAGTACTTC.

This clone was counted only a few times. The chain links TRBV19 to TRBJ1-6; the match to TRBD1 covers 7 bases. The germline V gene encodes CDR1 LNHDA and CDR2 SQIVND (reference sequence). This CDR3 has 15 residues. Trimming removed 5 bases from V and 7 bases from J; junction bases left unmatched: 8. The CDR3 coding sequence is TGTGCCAGTAGTCGTAGACAGGGTCAGAATTCACCCCTCCACTTT. This codes for CASSRRQGQNSPLHF.